This T cell receptor beta chain derives from a study of T cells in localized non-small cell lung cancer. The CDR3 runs 13 residues. V lost 8 bases and J 6 bases, leaving 14 bases between the germline ends. Per germline, CDR1 MNHNY and CDR2 SVGAGI (reference sequence). This clone was detected only once. Its matching antigen is unknown. Generated by immunoSEQ multiplex PCR, the TCRdb table keeps only in-frame clones and is missing some. The sample includes tens of thousands of clones, approximately 84% of them seen just once. Study-level results: Density of T cells in blood, when higher, went with longer overall survival.

The TCR comes from a male donor aged 60 or over with stage I squamous cell lung carcinoma. Sample: peripheral blood, taken before any cancer treatment. The chain couples TRBV6-6 to TRBJ1-5; tentative D call: TRBD1 (5 bases). CDR3 residues: CASWGGVGQPQHF. CDR3 bases: TGTGCCAGCTGGGGGGGGGTTGGTCAGCCCCAGCATTTT.